This T cell receptor beta chain appears in the sequencing data of a study of shared T cell receptors in the human thymus. Libraries were prepared by immunoSEQ multiplex PCR; TCRdb keeps only in-frame clonotypes and omits some of them. The profile shows some 700,000 clones, approximately 90% of them singletons. The CDR3 is 12 residues long. Germline V gene data show CDR1 as GTSNPN and CDR2 as SVGIG (reference sequence). Trimming took 8 bases from V and 7 from J, leaving 15 bases between them. The same sample was also studied in work on human thymus T cells.

The sequencing sample was made of thymocytes. The gene calls are TRBV30 and TRBJ1-5; no firm D call. This clonotype was sampled from a boy in the first two years of life with a congenital heart defect. As DNA, the CDR3 is TGTGCCGGCGGCGGCCGCGGACAGCCCCAGCATTTT. Protein product: CAGGGRGQPQHF.